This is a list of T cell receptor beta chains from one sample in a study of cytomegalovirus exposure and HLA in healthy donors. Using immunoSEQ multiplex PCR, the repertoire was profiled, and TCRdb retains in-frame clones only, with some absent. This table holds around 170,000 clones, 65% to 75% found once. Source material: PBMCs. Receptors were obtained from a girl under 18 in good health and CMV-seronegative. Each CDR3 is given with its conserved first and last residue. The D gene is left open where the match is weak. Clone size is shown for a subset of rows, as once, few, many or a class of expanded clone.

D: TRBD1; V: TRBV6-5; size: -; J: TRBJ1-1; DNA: TGTGCCAGCAGTCTCATTACAGGGGGCGGAGGAGCTTTCTTT; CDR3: CASSLITGGGGAFF
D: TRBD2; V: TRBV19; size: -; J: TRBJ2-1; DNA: TGTGCCAGTAGTATAGAAAGGCGGGGGGAGCAGTTCTTC; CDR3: CASSIERRGEQFF
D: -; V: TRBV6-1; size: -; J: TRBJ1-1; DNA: TGTGCCAGCAGTGATTACAGGTTCACCGCATTTCGCACTGAAGCTTTCTTT; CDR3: CASSDYRFTAFRTEAFF
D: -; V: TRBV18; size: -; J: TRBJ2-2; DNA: TGTGCCAGCTCACCAAGTCGGCGGAGGGCATCGGGCACCGGGGAGCTGTTTTTT; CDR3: CASSPSRRRASGTGELFF
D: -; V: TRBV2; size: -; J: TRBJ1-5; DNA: TGTGCCAGCAGAGAACTCCAGGGGCAAGGCAATCAGCCCCAGCATTTT; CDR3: CASRELQGQGNQPQHF
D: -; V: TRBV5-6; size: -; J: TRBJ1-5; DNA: TGTGCCAGCAGCTTGATGCAGTTAATGAATCAGCCCCAGCATTTT; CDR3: CASSLMQLMNQPQHF
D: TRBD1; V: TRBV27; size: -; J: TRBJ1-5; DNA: TGTGCCAGCAGTTTGATACAGGGGGTTCAGCCCCAGCATTTT; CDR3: CASSLIQGVQPQHF
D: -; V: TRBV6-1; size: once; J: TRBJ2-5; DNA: TGTGCCAGCAGTCAAGTACTCCAGGGCGGTCGGACCCAGTACTTC; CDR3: CASSQVLQGGRTQYF
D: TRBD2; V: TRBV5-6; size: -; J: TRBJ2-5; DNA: TGTGCCAGCAGCGTGGACGGGACTAGCGGGGGGATGTACCAAGAGACCCAGTACTTC; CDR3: CASSVDGTSGGMYQETQYF
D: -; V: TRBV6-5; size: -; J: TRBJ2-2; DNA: TGTGCCAGCAGGTTCCTCGGCGGGGAGCTGTTTTTT; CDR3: CASRFLGGELFF
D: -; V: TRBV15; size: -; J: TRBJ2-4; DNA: TGTGCCACCAGCAGAGTGGGGCCCCCACCGGCGGACATTCAGTACTTC; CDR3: CATSRVGPPPADIQYF
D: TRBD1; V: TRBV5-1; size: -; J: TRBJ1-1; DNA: TGCGCCAGCAGCCCCATCCCCGGACAGGCCAACACTGAAGCTTTCTTT; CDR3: CASSPIPGQANTEAFF
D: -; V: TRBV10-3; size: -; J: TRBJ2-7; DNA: TGTGCCATCAGTGAGTCACAGGCGTCCCTGGGCGAGCAGTACTTC; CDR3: CAISESQASLGEQYF
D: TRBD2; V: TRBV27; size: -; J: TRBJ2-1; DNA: TGTGCCAGCAGCAACGGGGCGGGGGGGGCCAATGAGCAGTTCTTC; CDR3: CASSNGAGGANEQFF
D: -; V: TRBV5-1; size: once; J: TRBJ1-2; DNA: TGCGCCAGCAGCTTGGCCCTTACGGGATATGGCTACACCTTC; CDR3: CASSLALTGYGYTF
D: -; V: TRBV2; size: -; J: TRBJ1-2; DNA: TGTGCCAGCAGCACGAACAGGATCGATATCCCCGAGAACACCTTC; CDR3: CASSTNRIDIPENTF
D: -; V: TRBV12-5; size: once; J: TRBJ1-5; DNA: TGTGCTAGTGGCACAAGAAGCAATCAGCCCCAGCATTTT; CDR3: CASGTRSNQPQHF
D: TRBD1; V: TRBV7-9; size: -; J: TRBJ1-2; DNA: TGTGCCAGCAGCTCGGGACAGGGGGGCTACACCTTC; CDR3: CASSSGQGGYTF
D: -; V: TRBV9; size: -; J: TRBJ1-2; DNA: TGTGCCAGCAGCGTAGTTGAAGGGGCTGGCTACACCTTC; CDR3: CASSVVEGAGYTF
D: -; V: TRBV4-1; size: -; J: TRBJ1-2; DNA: TGCGCCAGCAGCCAAGGGGCAGGACTTGGCTACACCTTC; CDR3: CASSQGAGLGYTF